The 30 T cell receptor beta chains below were found in one sample sequenced in a study of CD8 T cells in ankylosing spondylitis. MiXCR, run by TCRdb on the 5' RACE reads, gives a single entry per CDR3 protein. Among some 92,000 distinct CDR3 sequences listed, roughly 30% were seen once. Sequenced: blood, either unsorted or a sorted T cell fraction (not recorded which). The receptor set was obtained from a male donor with ankylosing spondylitis or in good health (not recorded which).

This clonotype was counted between two and nine times. The V and J genes are TRBV20-1 and TRBJ2-7; D is uncertain. V shed 3 bases and J shed 3 bases, with 6 bases lying between them. From germline, CDR1 is DFQATT and CDR2 SNEGSKA (reference sequence). This CDR3 spans 11 amino acids. The CDR3 region has the DNA TGCAGTGCTAGGATAAACTACGAGCAGTACTTC. As protein: CSARINYEQYF.

V is TRBV5-1 and J is TRBJ1-6, with D uncertain. The germline V gene encodes CDR1 SGHRS and CDR2 YFSETQ. Trimming took 0 bases from V and 1 from J, leaving 14 bases between them. CDR3 length: 18 residues. CDR3 loop: CASSLEMVGESYNSPLHF. DNA of the CDR3: TGCGCCAGCAGCTTGGAAATGGTTGGGGAATCCTATAATTCACCCCTCCACTTT.

The V gene is TRBV5-8, the J gene TRBJ2-3; possible D gene TRBD1, 6 bases. Trimming removed 4 bases from V and 0 bases from J, with 15 bases in between. CDR1 and CDR2 from the germline V gene are SGHTS and YDEGEE. CDR3 length equals 16 residues. CDR3 sequence (DNA): TGTGCCAGCAGCCAAAACAGGGTTGGAAGCACAGATACGCAGTATTTT. Protein sequence: CASSQNRVGSTDTQYF. Looking up the rest from reference TRBV5-8 and TRBJ2-3 gives the full variable domain: EAGVTQSPTHLIKTRGQQATLRCSPISGHTSVYWYQQALGLGLQFLLWYDEGEERNRGNFPPRFSGRQFPNYSSELNVNALELEDSALYLCASSQNRVGSTDTQYFGPGTRLTVL.

The gene calls are TRBV28 and TRBJ1-3; D is undetermined. V lost 7 bases, J lost 11 bases, and 12 bases lay in between. The CDR3 has 11 residues. CDR1 MDHEN and CDR2 SYDVKM come from the germline V gene. The CDR3: CASTVTHAIYF. DNA for the CDR3: TGTGCCAGCACAGTGACCCACGCCATATATTTT.

The gene calls are TRBV15 and TRBJ1-6, with 7 bases fitting TRBD1. Germline V lookup: CDR1 LNHNV, CDR2 YYDKDF (reference sequence). Losses at the gene ends were 2 bases for V and 5 bases for J; bases not matched to a gene: 3. This CDR3 spans 15 amino acids. The CDR3 nucleotides read TGTGCCACCAGCAGAATTGACAGGGATAATTCACCCCTCCACTTT. Residues: CATSRIDRDNSPLHF.

This clonotype was detected a few times. CDR3 in amino acids: CASSLGEFGDTRDEQFF. The CDR3 nucleotides read TGCGCCAGCAGCTTGGGAGAGTTCGGGGACACTAGAGATGAGCAGTTCTTC. The chain uses TRBV5-1 and TRBJ2-1; D might be TRBD1 (6 bases). The CDR3 has 17 residues. Germline values: CDR1 SGHRS, CDR2 YFSETQ. V dropped 0 bases and J dropped 8 bases, with 21 bases sitting between them.

The rearrangement joins TRBV7-3 to TRBJ2-5, with 7 bases that match TRBD1. Trimming removed 3 bases from V and 2 bases from J; junction bases left unmatched: 9. The CDR3 has 16 amino acids. The V gene's germline CDR1 is SGHTA and CDR2 FQGTGA. The CDR3 loop reads CASSLGGGDRQETQYF. CDR3 coding DNA: TGTGCCAGCAGCTTGGGTGGTGGGGACAGACAAGAGACCCAGTACTTC.

The rearrangement joins TRBV2 to TRBJ2-3, with D maybe TRBD2 (5 bases). Trimming took off 4 bases at V and 2 bases at J, with 13 bases between the two ends. CDR3 length equals 15 residues. CDR1 SNHLY and CDR2 FYNNEI come from the germline V gene. CDR3 loop: CASSGLGISTDTQYF. The CDR3 DNA reads as TGTGCCAGCAGTGGTCTCGGGATTTCCACAGATACGCAGTATTTT.

The chain couples TRBV29-1 to TRBJ1-2; D perhaps matches TRBD1 (6 bases). CDR3 length: 15 residues. Germline V gives CDR1 SQVTM, CDR2 ANQGSEA. The V gene lost 0 bases and the J gene lost 6 bases, with 17 bases spanning the gap. CDR3 coding DNA: TGCAGCGTTGAAGAGGAACCTAGGGGGATCCATGGCTACACCTTC. Amino acid sequence: CSVEEEPRGIHGYTF.

V and J are TRBV7-9 and TRBJ2-5, with 8 bases lining up with TRBD2. CDR1 is SEHNR and CDR2 is FQNEAQ in the germline V gene (reference sequence). The CDR3 spans 15 residues. Germline trimming cut 5 bases from V and 1 base from J; bases unmatched to any gene: 6. CDR3 sequence (DNA): TGTGCCAGCAGCCCACTAACTAGCGGCCAAGAGACCCAGTACTTC. Its translation is CASSPLTSGQETQYF.

The table lists this clonotype with a few counts. J is TRBJ1-3 and V is TRBV18, with D uncertain. CDR1 and CDR2 (germline): KGHSH, LQKENI. V was clipped by 2 bases and J by 2 bases, with 10 bases between them. This CDR3 is built from 15 residues. The CDR3 region is CASSPVGETGNTIYF. The CDR3 DNA reads as TGTGCCAGCTCACCAGTAGGCGAAACTGGAAACACCATATATTTT.

The CDR3 coding sequence is TGTGCCAGCACGTCGGGGACGGTGAATGAGCAGTTCTTC. Translation: CASTSGTVNEQFF. The chain uses TRBV9 and TRBJ2-1, with D perhaps being TRBD1 or TRBD2 (5 bases each). Germline V gives CDR1 SGDLS, CDR2 YYNGEE. CDR3 length: 13 amino acids. Trimming stripped 6 bases from V and 7 bases from J, with 14 bases between.

The V call is TRBV7-8, the J call TRBJ2-2; 10 bases line up with TRBD2. This CDR3 is 17 amino acids long. Germline-derived CDR1 and CDR2 are SGHVS and FQNEAQ. J gave up 1 base and V 3 bases, and 5 bases lay outside the gene matches. CDR3 sequence (DNA): TGTGCCAGCAGCTTCACAGCGGGGGGGCGGAACACCGGGGAGCTGTTTTTT. It translates to CASSFTAGGRNTGELFF.

This clonotype occurred a few times. The chain employs TRBV11-2 and TRBJ2-7; unclear D gene. In germline, CDR1 is SGHAT, CDR2 FQNNGV. The CDR3 length is 14 residues. V gave up 1 base and J gave up 1 base, with 8 bases separating them. This CDR3 reads CASSLVGGSYEQYF. The CDR3, as DNA: TGTGCCAGCAGCTTAGTGGGCGGTTCCTACGAGCAGTACTTC.

The rearrangement links TRBV12-3 or TRBV12-4 to TRBJ1-5, with D perhaps TRBD1 (5 bases). V lost 3 bases and J lost 5, with 8 bases in between. The CDR3 is 13 amino acids. The CDR3 sequence: CASSLGQYQPQHF. The CDR3 bases are TGTGCCAGCAGTTTGGGGCAGTATCAGCCCCAGCATTTT.

The rearrangement links TRBV2 to TRBJ1-2, with a tentative D call TRBD1 (5 bases). V was shortened by 5 bases and J by 4 bases, with 17 bases between the two germline ends. The CDR3 runs 15 residues. Germline lookup yields CDR1 SNHLY and CDR2 FYNNEI. The CDR3 nucleotides are TGTGCCAGCAGTCGGGACCCCGGGGTGGGCTATGGCTACACCTTC. Its translation: CASSRDPGVGYGYTF.

This sequence joins TRBV5-1 and TRBJ1-1; D is unclear. CDR3 length: 13 residues. The V end was cut by 1 base, the J end by 1 base, with 5 bases between. The germline gives CDR1 SGHRS, CDR2 YFSETQ. In nucleotides, the CDR3 is TGCGCCAGCAGCTTGAATCCGAACACTGAAGCTTTCTTT. Translated: CASSLNPNTEAFF.

This clonotype was seen ten or more times. The chain recombines TRBV27 with TRBJ1-5, with no clear D. Germline V gene sequence: CDR1 MNHEY, CDR2 SMNVEV (reference sequence). The CDR3 has 13 residues. Trimming removed 0 bases from V and 6 bases from J, with 6 bases in between. CDR3 in amino acids: CASSLSFSQPQHF. In DNA form, the CDR3 reads TGTGCCAGCAGTTTATCATTCTCTCAGCCCCAGCATTTT.

This clonotype was detected only a few times. The chain recombines TRBV28 with TRBJ2-7, with D unresolved. The CDR3 spans 13 residues. Germline CDR1 reads MDHEN; CDR2 reads SYDVKM. Trimming took off 3 bases at V and 0 bases at J, with 6 bases between the two ends. DNA of the CDR3: TGTGCCAGCAGTTTTTGGGGCTCCTACGAGCAGTACGTC. Its translation: CASSFWGSYEQYV.

Only one count was recorded for this clonotype. CDR3 protein: CASSLFQANTEAFF. CDR3 nucleotide sequence: TGCGCCAGCAGCTTGTTCCAGGCGAACACTGAAGCTTTCTTT. This rearrangement joins TRBV5-1 to TRBJ1-1, with no clear D. Germline-derived CDR1 and CDR2 are SGHRS and YFSETQ. The CDR3 extends over 14 amino acids. Between the trimmed V and J ends, which lost 1 base and 1 base, there was a span of 8 bases.

This clonotype has just a few counts. The chain couples TRBV11-2 to TRBJ2-1; either TRBD1 or TRBD2 may supply D (5 bases each). The CDR3 length is 13 residues. From germline, CDR1 is SGHAT and CDR2 FQNNGV. Trimming cost V 5 bases and J 2 bases, with 7 bases left between them. The CDR3 reads CASSMGAYNEQFF. The DNA of the CDR3 is TGTGCCAGCAGCATGGGGGCCTACAATGAGCAGTTCTTC.

The chain joins TRBV20-1 to TRBJ2-7; 11 nucleotides agree with TRBD2. The V and J ends lost 3 bases and 3 bases, in that order; junction bases with no gene match: 4. CDR3 size: 14 residues. CDR1 DFQATT and CDR2 SNEGSKA come from the germline V gene (reference sequence). The CDR3 sequence is CSASLAGGNYEQYF. Written as DNA, the CDR3 is TGCAGTGCTAGCCTAGCGGGAGGTAACTACGAGCAGTACTTC.

V usage is TRBV29-1 and J usage is TRBJ2-1; D remains ambiguous. Trimming took off 6 bases at V and 3 bases at J, with 12 bases between the two ends. The CDR3 has 13 amino acids. The germline CDR1 and CDR2 sequences are SQVTM and ANQGSEA. The CDR3 reads CSVWDDHYNEQFF. DNA for the CDR3: TGCAGCGTCTGGGATGACCACTACAATGAGCAGTTCTTC.

As for this clonotype: An end of the junction differs from the germline gene, which may be a read error. This sequence joins TRBV20-1 and TRBJ2-3, with unresolved D. Germline lookup yields CDR1 DFQATT and CDR2 SNEGSKA (reference sequence). The CDR3 sequence is 13 residues long. CDR3 nucleotide sequence: TGCAGCGCTAGGTTGCAGTTCACAGATACGCAGTATTTT. It encodes CSARLQFTDTQYF.

This clonotype was detected only a few times. The chain carries TRBV7-2 and TRBJ2-2, with D uncertain. CDR1 is SGHTA and CDR2 is FQGNSA in the germline V gene. Trimming removed 2 bases at V and 0 bases at J, with 13 bases between. The CDR3 has 17 residues. CDR3 DNA: TGTGCCAGCAGCTTATTTGTTTCGCACTCGAACACCGGGGAGCTGTTTTTT. Translating it yields CASSLFVSHSNTGELFF.

This clonotype was picked up a small number of times. The chain recombines TRBV10-3 with TRBJ1-5; D remains ambiguous. V lost 0 bases to trimming and J lost 9 bases, with 15 bases between them. In germline, CDR1 is ENHRY, CDR2 SYGVKD. The CDR3 covers 15 residues. CDR3 DNA: TGTGCCATCAGTGAGTCGAGGGCAGCCTTGGCGCCCCAGCATTTT. As protein: CAISESRAALAPQHF.

This clonotype has only a few counts. The chain combines TRBV12-3 or TRBV12-4 with TRBJ2-3, with TRBD2 identical over 11 bases. Trimming cost V 10 bases and J 10 bases; bases outside gene matches: 16. There are 15 residues in the CDR3. Here the CDR3 DNA reads TGTGCCACCTCGACGCTAGCGGGGGGTCAGAGCCCGCAGTATTTT. Translating it yields CATSTLAGGQSPQYF.

The rearrangement links TRBV6-1 to TRBJ1-1; 7 bases line up with TRBD1. The CDR3 has 13 residues. The V segment lost 5 bases and the J segment 5 bases; nucleotides outside the gene matches: 5. Germline loops: CDR1 MNHNS, CDR2 SASEGT. Here the CDR3 reads CASSTGVTTEAFF. Written as DNA, the CDR3 is TGTGCCAGCAGTACAGGGGTGACTACTGAAGCTTTCTTT.

In this sample, this clonotype turned up many times. The rearrangement links TRBV12-3 or TRBV12-4 to TRBJ2-7, with TRBD2 matching over 8 bases. The CDR3 covers 15 residues. Trimming removed 3 bases from V and 0 bases from J; junction bases left unmatched: 4. The CDR3 DNA is TGTGCCAGCAGTTTCGGCGGGAGGCCCTCCTACGAGCAGTACTTC. Translating gives CASSFGGRPSYEQYF.

This clonotype was counted many times. The chain recombines TRBV29-1 with TRBJ2-1; 12 bases map to TRBD2. J was trimmed by 7 bases and V by 7 bases; bases with no gene match: 8. CDR3 length equals 14 residues. Germline V gives CDR1 SQVTM, CDR2 ANQGSEA. The CDR3 is CSASRGTSGNEQFF. The CDR3 DNA is TGCAGCGCCTCCCGGGGGACTAGCGGGAATGAGCAGTTCTTC.